This TCR beta chain was observed in a study of blood T cells in healthy people across ages. It was with a sample-barcoded 5' primer and a J-beta primer mix that a second PCR of about 6 to 12 cycles was run. One entry per CDR3 protein, called by TCRdb with MiXCR from the 5' RACE reads. The sample includes 1.2 million to 1.5 million distinct CDR3 sequences, roughly 60% seen only once; the top ten take 5.5% to 8%. The germline CDR1 and CDR2 sequences are PRHDT and FYEKMQ (reference sequence). This CDR3 has 15 amino acids. V lost 0 bases and J lost 7, with 13 bases in between. The receptor comes from a young man in good health. The chain links TRBV13 to TRBJ2-4; TRBD1 is a possible D gene (5 bases). The sequenced material came from blood. The CDR3: CASSLGGRASNIQYF. CDR3 nucleotides: TGTGCCAGCAGCTTAGGTGGCAGGGCCAGTAACATTCAGTACTTC.